These 8 T cell receptor beta chains came from one sample sequenced in a study of cytomegalovirus exposure and HLA in healthy donors. PCR involved 60 Vbeta and 13 Jbeta primers. Some clones are missing from TCRdb's copy, which holds only in-frame ones; the method was immunoSEQ multiplex PCR. Counted here are around 100,000 clones, around 85% occurring once; the ten biggest clones make up 2.1%. The sequenced sample consisted of PBMCs. The receptor set was obtained from a young man in good health and CMV-seronegative.

This chain uses TRBV5-4 with TRBJ2-1; TRBD2 might be the D (6 bases). The germline CDR1 and CDR2 sequences are SGHNT and YYREEE (reference sequence). The CDR3 loop spans 15 amino acids. Deletions cut 4 bases from V and 5 bases from J, with 16 bases between. The CDR3 loop is CASSPRGGANNEQFF. The CDR3 DNA follows: TGTGCCAGCAGCCCCCGAGGCGGGGCAAACAATGAGCAGTTCTTC.

As DNA, the CDR3 is TGCAGCGTTCGGACAGGGGCCACCGGGGAGCTGTTTTTT. It codes for CSVRTGATGELFF. The chain recombines TRBV29-1 with TRBJ2-2; 9 bases are shared with TRBD1. Germline V gives CDR1 SQVTM, CDR2 ANQGSEA. The CDR3 is 13 amino acids. V trimming: 5 bases; J trimming: 4 bases; junction bases outside the gene matches: 2.

Only one count was recorded for this clone. The chain links TRBV29-1 to TRBJ2-7; 7 bases match TRBD1. With 6 bases clipped from V and 2 bases from J, the junction kept 4 bases outside the gene matches. The CDR3 totals 12 residues. Germline CDR1 and CDR2: SQVTM and ANQGSEA. CDR3 region: CSVAQGAYEQYF. CDR3 DNA: TGCAGCGTGGCGCAGGGGGCCTACGAGCAGTACTTC.

The chain carries TRBV29-1 and TRBJ2-1; D is possibly TRBD2 (6 bases). The CDR3 is 13 residues long. Germline V gene data show CDR1 as SQVTM and CDR2 as ANQGSEA. V was pared by 3 bases and J by 9 bases, with 15 bases between. DNA of the CDR3: TGCAGCGTTGAGTCGGGAGCCTTGGGTGAGCAGTTCTTC. Protein sequence: CSVESGALGEQFF.

The V gene is TRBV14, the J gene TRBJ2-1, with 11 nucleotides matching TRBD1. Germline V gives CDR1 SGHDN, CDR2 FVKESK. The V and J ends lost 5 bases and 4 bases, in that order; junction bases with no gene match: 4. The CDR3 loop spans 15 amino acids. The CDR3 DNA reads TGTGCCAGCAGCGATGGGACAGGGGGGTACAATGAGCAGTTCTTC. Translation gives CASSDGTGGYNEQFF.

This rearrangement joins TRBV6-5 to TRBJ2-7; D perhaps matches TRBD1 (6 bases). V lost 5 bases and J 2 bases, leaving 10 bases between the germline ends. CDR3 length equals 13 residues. Germline-derived CDR1 and CDR2 are MNHEY and SVGAGI. The CDR3 reads CASSPRGPYEQYF. CDR3 coding DNA: TGTGCCAGCAGTCCCAGGGGCCCCTACGAGCAGTACTTC.

This rearrangement joins TRBV6-4 to TRBJ2-2; perhaps TRBD2 as D (6 bases). There are 15 residues in the CDR3. CDR1 is MRHNA and CDR2 is SNTAGT in the germline V gene. Between the trimmed V and J ends, which lost 3 bases and 4 bases, there was a span of 12 bases. In DNA, the CDR3 is TGTGCCAGCAGTGAAGGTAGCGGTGGCACCGGGGAGCTGTTTTTT. Translation gives CASSEGSGGTGELFF.

This clone was observed once. The chain carries TRBV7-2 and TRBJ2-4, with 8 bases matching TRBD2. Per germline, CDR1 SGHTA and CDR2 FQGNSA. The CDR3 runs 15 residues. V was pared by 2 bases and J by 6 bases, with 6 bases of the junction left unmatched. The CDR3 here is CASSLSGRETNIQYF. CDR3 sequence (DNA): TGTGCCAGCAGCTTATCCGGGAGGGAGACAAACATTCAGTACTTC.